The clone carrying this T cell receptor (beta chain) was observed once. A Seattle source enrolled patients during active infection and followed them longitudinally. Original processing methods: Reference gene primer amplification gave estimated nucleated cell counts. The table came from immunoSEQ multiplex PCR; TCRdb's copy has only in-frame clones and leaves some out. V and J calls and clone size come straight from that table; D and trimming were deduced from the DNA. The sample consists of about 410,000 clones, about 89% of them appearing once. This sample is drawn from a study of blood T cell repertoires in COVID-19. Looking at the study overall: Collection of acute and convalescent COVID-19 samples took place in the United States, Italy and Spain. The cDNA or gDNA used as material had been derived from T cells, B-cell-depleted T cells, or PBMCs.

V lost 0 bases, J lost 7 bases, and 10 bases stayed unmatched. The CDR3 sequence is 17 residues long. Germline CDR1 SGDLS, CDR2 YYNGEE. The sequence derives from a woman aged 40 to 50 with COVID-19, enrolled during active disease. The sequencing input was peripheral blood. This sequence joins TRBV9 and TRBJ2-1; 10 nucleotides line up with TRBD2. CDR3 residues: CASSVGRWSGRVNEQFF. Here the CDR3 DNA reads TGTGCCAGCAGCGTAGGGAGATGGAGCGGGAGGGTAAATGAGCAGTTCTTC. Complete variable domain (other parts from reference TRBV9 and TRBJ2-1): DSGVTQTPKHLITATGQRVTLRCSPRSGDLSVYWYQQSLDQGLQFLIQYYNGEERAKGNILERFSAQQFPDLHSELNLSSLELGDSALYFCASSVGRWSGRVNEQFFGPGTRLTVL.